The 32 T cell receptor beta chains presented below share a single source sample, sequenced in a study of T-cell memory formation after mild COVID-19. TCRdb re-called the 5' RACE reads through MiXCR, storing one row per CDR3 protein. Of around 250,000 distinct CDR3 sequences listed, roughly 14% are singletons. Sequenced material: PBMCs or a T cell subset sorted from them (not recorded which). All receptors come from an adult woman who had mild COVID-19 (a few samples of this study predate the infection). Cell type and time point are not known.

The chain uses TRBV5-1 and TRBJ2-7; 9 bases map to TRBD1. The CDR3 length is 14 residues. The V gene's germline CDR1 is SGHRS and CDR2 YFSETQ. After removal of 4 bases from V and 2 bases from J, the junction contained 4 bases not matched to a gene. The CDR3 loop is CASSHGDRAYEQYF. DNA of the CDR3: TGCGCCAGCAGCCACGGGGACAGGGCCTACGAGCAGTACTTC.

This clonotype has only a few counts. This sequence joins TRBV24-1 and TRBJ2-5; weak D call: TRBD1 (7 bases). The CDR3 is 15 amino acids. Between the trimmed V and J ends, which lost 6 bases and 4 bases, there was a span of 17 bases. Germline V gene lookup returns CDR1 KGHDR and CDR2 SFDVKD. The CDR3 sequence is CATSRAGGMAETQYF. The CDR3 DNA reads as TGTGCCACCAGTCGAGCAGGGGGGATGGCAGAGACCCAGTACTTC.

In this sample, this clonotype turned up a few times. The chain links TRBV12-3 or TRBV12-4 to TRBJ2-3; tentative D call: TRBD1 (5 bases). The CDR3 loop spans 15 amino acids. Deletions cut 3 bases from V and 4 bases from J, with 14 bases between. The CDR3 is CASSLDPGRADTQYF. The CDR3 DNA is TGTGCCAGCAGTTTGGACCCCGGCAGGGCAGATACGCAGTATTTT.

This clonotype was observed a few times. V and J are TRBV7-6 and TRBJ2-1; D call uncertain. Germline assignment: CDR1 SGHVS and CDR2 FNYEAQ. The CDR3 has 12 amino acids. Deletions cut 5 bases from V and 10 bases from J, with 12 bases between. CDR3 in DNA: TGTGCCAGCAGCCCTCAGGTCGGGGAGCAGTTCTTC. The encoded protein is CASSPQVGEQFF.

This CDR3 is CASSLPAWTANTEAFF. CDR3 coding DNA: TGTGCCAGCAGCCTCCCAGCCTGGACAGCGAACACTGAAGCTTTCTTT. J is TRBJ1-1 and V is TRBV5-6; a weak D match, TRBD1 (6 bases). The V end lost 4 bases, the J end lost 1 base, and 17 bases lay between the germline ends. The CDR3 spans 16 residues. The V gene's germline CDR1 is SGHDT and CDR2 YYEEEE.

This clonotype was recorded at least ten times. The rearrangement uses TRBV12-3 or TRBV12-4 and TRBJ2-7; the D gene is possibly TRBD1 (6 bases). The CDR3 runs to 17 residues. With 2 bases removed from V and 2 bases from J, the gap between germline ends came to 19 bases. In DNA, the CDR3 is TGTGCCAGCAGTTTAACGAAACTGACAGGTCCCACCTACGAGCAGTACTTC. Translated, it gives CASSLTKLTGPTYEQYF.

This chain links TRBV5-1 with TRBJ2-3; unclear D gene. Germline V gene data show CDR1 as SGHRS and CDR2 as YFSETQ. This CDR3 comprises 14 residues. V lost 0 bases and J 3 bases, leaving 8 bases between the germline ends. CDR3 sequence reads: CASSLVVGTDTQYF. The DNA of the CDR3 is TGCGCCAGCAGCTTGGTTGTGGGTACAGATACGCAGTATTTT.

The rearrangement links TRBV5-1 to TRBJ2-1, with 10 bases matching TRBD1. Per germline, CDR1 SGHRS and CDR2 YFSETQ. J was trimmed by 6 bases and V by 7 bases; bases with no gene match: 10. This CDR3 has 15 residues. CDR3 sequence reads: CASRETGTGVNEQFF. CDR3 nucleotides: TGCGCCAGCCGTGAAACCGGGACAGGGGTCAATGAGCAGTTCTTC.

This sequence joins TRBV5-1 and TRBJ2-3; D is perhaps TRBD1 (5 bases). The CDR3 has 16 amino acids. The V gene lost 1 base and the J gene lost 0 bases, with 12 bases spanning the gap. CDR1 is SGHRS and CDR2 is YFSETQ in the germline V gene. The CDR3 reads CASSLRPRGSTDTQYF. CDR3 bases: TGCGCCAGCAGCTTGAGACCAAGGGGTAGCACAGATACGCAGTATTTT.

CDR3 in amino acids: CASSAMAATGELFF. CDR3 coding DNA: TGTGCCAGCAGCGCCATGGCTGCCACCGGGGAGCTGTTTTTT. The rearrangement joins TRBV7-9 to TRBJ2-2; D gene ambiguous. The CDR3 has 14 amino acids. Trimming stripped 5 bases from V and 4 bases from J, with 11 bases between. The V gene's germline CDR1 is SEHNR and CDR2 FQNEAQ (reference sequence).

This sequence joins TRBV5-6 and TRBJ2-2; TRBD2 matches 7 bases. With V trimmed by 6 bases and J by 1 base, 9 bases remained unmatched. CDR3 size: 16 residues. The germline V gene has CDR1 SGHDT and CDR2 YYEEEE. This chain's CDR3 is CASTSAGRGNTGELFF. The CDR3 bases are TGTGCCAGCACCTCTGCGGGGAGGGGGAACACCGGGGAGCTGTTTTTT.

V and J are TRBV12-3 or TRBV12-4 and TRBJ1-5; no firm D call. Trimming removed 3 bases at V and 2 bases at J, with 8 bases between. This CDR3 has 14 residues. This CDR3 reads CASSFSEGNQPQHF. CDR3 nucleotide sequence: TGTGCCAGCAGTTTTTCGGAGGGCAATCAGCCCCAGCATTTT.

The rearrangement uses TRBV19 and TRBJ2-7; 8 bases are shared with TRBD1. Germline CDR1 and CDR2: LNHDA and SQIVND (reference sequence). The trim removed 6 bases at V and 7 bases at J, leaving 11 bases unmatched. The CDR3 length is 14 residues. CDR3 nucleotide sequence: TGTGCCAGTAGGCCGGGACAGGCCTATGGGGAGCAGTACTTC. Amino acid sequence: CASRPGQAYGEQYF.

This chain joins TRBV18 and TRBJ2-7; D remains unclear. The CDR3 spans 14 residues. Germline values: CDR1 KGHSH, CDR2 LQKENI. Trimming removed 0 bases from V and 0 bases from J, with 6 bases in between. This chain's CDR3 is CASSPPWGSYEQYF. The CDR3 region has the DNA TGTGCCAGCTCACCACCATGGGGCTCCTACGAGCAGTACTTC.

This clonotype was seen ten or more times. The genes are TRBV20-1 and TRBJ2-7; D possibly corresponds to TRBD2 (5 bases). Per the germline V gene, CDR1 is DFQATT and CDR2 is SNEGSKA (reference sequence). Between the trimmed V and J ends, which lost 2 bases and 3 bases, there was a span of 8 bases. This CDR3 region has 12 residues. CDR3 in amino acids: CSARYGVYEQYF. The CDR3 DNA sequence: TGCAGTGCTAGATACGGGGTCTACGAGCAGTACTTC.

This clonotype occurred a few times. The J gene is TRBJ1-2, the V gene TRBV6-5; the D gene is possibly TRBD1 (6 bases). V was cut by 0 bases and J by 4 bases, with 12 bases left in between. The CDR3 spans 15 residues. Per the germline V gene, CDR1 is MNHEY and CDR2 is SVGAGI. The CDR3 DNA sequence: TGTGCCAGCAGTTACTCCGCCGGGACAAGCTATGGCTACACCTTC. Translating gives CASSYSAGTSYGYTF.

This clonotype was picked up a small number of times. CDR3 protein: CASSRWTGDSGNTIYF. The CDR3 nucleotides read TGTGCCAGCAGCCGGTGGACGGGGGACTCTGGAAACACCATATATTTT. This chain uses TRBV3-1 with TRBJ1-3; perhaps TRBD1 as D (5 bases). V was cut by 4 bases and J by 0 bases, with 13 bases left in between. Germline CDR1 and CDR2: LGHDT and YNNKEL (reference sequence). The CDR3 totals 16 residues.

The sample holds a few counts of this clonotype. The rearrangement joins TRBV5-1 to TRBJ1-1, with D tentatively TRBD1 (6 bases). The CDR3 covers 15 residues. The V end was cut by 3 bases, the J end by 3 bases, with 15 bases between. Germline V gives CDR1 SGHRS, CDR2 YFSETQ. The CDR3 loop reads CASSSMGPGDTEAFF. CDR3 coding DNA: TGCGCCAGCAGCTCAATGGGTCCAGGGGACACTGAAGCTTTCTTT.

This clonotype was seen only a few times. The rearrangement joins TRBV6-2 or TRBV6-3 to TRBJ2-2; D is unclear. This CDR3 has 12 amino acids. Trimming removed 1 base at V and 3 bases at J, with 0 bases between. CDR1 is MNHEY, CDR2 SVGEGT, per germline. The chain's CDR3 is CASSYYTGELFF. As DNA, the CDR3 is TGTGCCAGCAGTTACTACACCGGGGAGCTGTTTTTT.

In this sample, this clonotype turned up a few times. This rearrangement joins TRBV5-1 to TRBJ2-3; D unclear. The CDR3 loop spans 15 amino acids. The ends were cut back, 0 bases at V and 1 base at J, with 9 bases in the middle. Per the germline V gene, CDR1 is SGHRS and CDR2 is YFSETQ. The CDR3 reads CASSLEDRGTDTQYF. The CDR3 DNA reads TGCGCCAGCAGCTTGGAGGATCGTGGCACAGATACGCAGTATTTT.

This clonotype was observed a handful of times. The rearrangement joins TRBV18 to TRBJ1-1, with a weak D call TRBD1 (5 bases). Trimming left V 1 base short and J 0 bases short, with 21 bases between. CDR1 KGHSH and CDR2 LQKENI come from the germline V gene. This CDR3 region has 19 residues. The CDR3 coding sequence is TGTGCCAGCTCACCACAGAGGGGCACGTCAGGCCGCTTGAACACTGAAGCTTTCTTT. Translation gives CASSPQRGTSGRLNTEAFF.

This clonotype occurred a few times. J is TRBJ2-1 and V is TRBV6-6; D might be TRBD1 (8 bases). The CDR3 runs 14 residues. The V gene's germline CDR1 is MNHNY and CDR2 SVGAGI (reference sequence). Trimming removed 11 bases from V and 4 bases from J, with 18 bases in between. The CDR3 protein is CAVRGDRRYNEQFF. The CDR3 region has the DNA TGTGCCGTCCGGGGGGACAGGCGGTACAATGAGCAGTTCTTC.

CDR3 coding DNA: TGCAGTGCAACACAGGGGGCGCGGGAGACCCAGTACTTC. This gives the protein CSATQGARETQYF. The chain combines TRBV20-1 with TRBJ2-5; 9 nucleotides line up with TRBD1. Trimming cost V 6 bases and J 5 bases; bases outside gene matches: 7. This CDR3 has 13 amino acids. Germline V gene data show CDR1 as DFQATT and CDR2 as SNEGSKA (reference sequence).

CDR3 protein: CSARAPTVQPQHF. The CDR3 nucleotides are TGCAGTGCTAGAGCCCCCACGGTCCAGCCCCAGCATTTT. V gene TRBV20-1 combines with J gene TRBJ1-5, with D uncertain. This CDR3 is built from 13 residues. CDR1 DFQATT and CDR2 SNEGSKA come from the germline V gene (reference sequence). V was pared by 1 base and J by 7 bases, with 11 bases between.

The chain uses TRBV28 and TRBJ1-1; D unclear. This CDR3 is built from 13 residues. V lost 6 bases to trimming and J lost 4 bases, with 12 bases between them. Per the germline V gene, CDR1 is MDHEN and CDR2 is SYDVKM. This chain's CDR3 is CASSGTRGTEAFF. The CDR3 DNA reads as TGTGCCAGCAGCGGAACCCGTGGCACTGAAGCTTTCTTT.

This chain uses TRBV18 with TRBJ1-6; D ambiguous. CDR1 and CDR2 from the germline V gene are KGHSH and LQKENI. The CDR3 sequence is 14 residues long. Trimming removed 6 bases at V and 5 bases at J, with 11 bases between. The CDR3 reads CASSRGLNNSPLHF. In DNA form, the CDR3 reads TGTGCCAGCTCCCGCGGACTGAATAATTCACCCCTCCACTTT.

The chain is built from TRBV3-1 and TRBJ2-7, with TRBD2 matching 13 bases. CDR1 LGHDT and CDR2 YNNKEL come from the germline V gene (reference sequence). Trimming took 4 bases from V and 3 from J; bases not matched to a gene: 3. This CDR3 comprises 15 residues. Here the CDR3 reads CASSLGLAGDYEQYF. CDR3 DNA: TGTGCCAGCAGCCTTGGACTAGCGGGAGACTACGAGCAGTACTTC.

The rearrangement links TRBV3-1 to TRBJ2-7; the D gene is possibly TRBD1 (5 bases). Germline loops: CDR1 LGHDT, CDR2 YNNKEL (reference sequence). V lost 7 bases to trimming and J lost 5 bases, with 9 bases between them. CDR3 length equals 11 residues. Written as DNA, the CDR3 is TGTGCCAGCAAAGGGGCGCACGAGCAGTACTTC. Protein: CASKGAHEQYF.

The table lists this clonotype with a few counts. The rearrangement joins TRBV7-9 to TRBJ1-1; a weak D match, TRBD1 (5 bases). The CDR3 covers 13 residues. V lost 0 bases and J lost 11, with 13 bases in between. Germline CDR1 reads SEHNR; CDR2 reads FQNEAQ (reference sequence). CDR3 nucleotide sequence: TGTGCCAGCAGCTTAGCGGGGCAGTCGTGGGCTTTCTTT. Its protein product is CASSLAGQSWAFF.

This clonotype was seen a few times. This chain connects TRBV12-3 or TRBV12-4 to TRBJ1-1; TRBD1 matches 8 bases. The CDR3 runs 13 residues. V trimming: 7 bases; J trimming: 8 bases; junction bases outside the gene matches: 9. This chain's CDR3 is CASTQTRQGEAFF. The DNA for the CDR3 is TGTGCCAGCACCCAAACGAGACAGGGGGAAGCTTTCTTT.

This clonotype was picked up a small number of times. This chain connects TRBV10-3 to TRBJ2-3, with 8 positions matching TRBD2. V lost 11 bases and J lost 3; bases outside the gene matches: 4. The CDR3 runs 12 residues. The germline CDR1 and CDR2 sequences are ENHRY and SYGVKD. As DNA, the CDR3 is TGTGCCGCCGGGAGGGCGACAGATACGCAGTATTTT. Amino acids: CAAGRATDTQYF.

This clonotype was seen only a few times. The rearrangement joins TRBV15 to TRBJ2-7, with D tentatively TRBD2 (5 bases). Between the trimmed V and J ends, which lost 8 bases and 2 bases, there was a span of 19 bases. Germline V gene sequence: CDR1 LNHNV, CDR2 YYDKDF (reference sequence). The CDR3 extends over 15 amino acids. DNA of the CDR3: TGTGCCACCGAGGCGGGTGCGGGCGGAACCTACGAGCAGTACTTC. Translating it yields CATEAGAGGTYEQYF.